The clone carrying this T cell receptor (beta chain) was seen repeatedly, ten times or more. This sample is part of a study of response to subunit inactivated influenza vaccine. V was clipped by 1 base and J by 4 bases, with 12 bases between them. The CDR3 has 15 residues. The V gene's germline CDR1 is LGHNA and CDR2 YSLEER. TCRdb reprocessed the RT-PCR reads via MiXCR and lists one record per CDR3 protein. This sample carries 400,000 to 650,000 distinct CDR3 sequences, around 7.9% of them seen once, and the ten largest clones take about 12%. V gene TRBV4-3 combines with J gene TRBJ2-3; no firm D call. The TCR was taken from a man aged 45 to 75 who received an inactivated influenza vaccine. Sequences were derived from PBMCs from blood, sampled around 25 months after vaccination. In nucleotides, the CDR3 is TGCGCCAGCAGCCAAGCGGCACAATCGGCAGATACGCAGTATTTT. This translates into CASSQAAQSADTQYF.